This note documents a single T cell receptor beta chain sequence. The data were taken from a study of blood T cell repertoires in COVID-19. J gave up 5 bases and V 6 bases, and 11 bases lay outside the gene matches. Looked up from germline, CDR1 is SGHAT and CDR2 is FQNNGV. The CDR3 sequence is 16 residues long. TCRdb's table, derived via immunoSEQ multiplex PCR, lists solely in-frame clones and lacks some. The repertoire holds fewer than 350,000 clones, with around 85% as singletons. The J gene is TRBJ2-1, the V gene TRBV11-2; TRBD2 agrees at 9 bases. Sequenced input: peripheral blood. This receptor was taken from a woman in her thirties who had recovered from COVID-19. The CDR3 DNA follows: TGTGCCAGCAGACCCAATAGCGGGAGCGAACACAATGAGCAGTTCTTC. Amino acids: CASRPNSGSEHNEQFF.